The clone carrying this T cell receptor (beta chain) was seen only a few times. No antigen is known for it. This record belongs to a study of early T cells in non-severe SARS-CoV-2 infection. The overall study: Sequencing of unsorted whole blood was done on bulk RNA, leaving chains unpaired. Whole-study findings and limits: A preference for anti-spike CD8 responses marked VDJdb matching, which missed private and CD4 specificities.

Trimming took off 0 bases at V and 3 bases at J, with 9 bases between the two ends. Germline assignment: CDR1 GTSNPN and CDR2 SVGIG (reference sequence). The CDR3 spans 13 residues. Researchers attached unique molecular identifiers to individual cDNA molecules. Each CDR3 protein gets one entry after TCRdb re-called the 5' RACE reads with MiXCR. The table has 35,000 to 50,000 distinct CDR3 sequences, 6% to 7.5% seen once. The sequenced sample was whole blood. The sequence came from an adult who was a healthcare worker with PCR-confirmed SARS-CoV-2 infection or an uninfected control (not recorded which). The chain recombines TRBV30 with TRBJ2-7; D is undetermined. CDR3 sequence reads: CAWSVGSSYEQYF. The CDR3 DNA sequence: TGTGCCTGGAGTGTCGGCAGCAGCTACGAGCAGTACTTC.